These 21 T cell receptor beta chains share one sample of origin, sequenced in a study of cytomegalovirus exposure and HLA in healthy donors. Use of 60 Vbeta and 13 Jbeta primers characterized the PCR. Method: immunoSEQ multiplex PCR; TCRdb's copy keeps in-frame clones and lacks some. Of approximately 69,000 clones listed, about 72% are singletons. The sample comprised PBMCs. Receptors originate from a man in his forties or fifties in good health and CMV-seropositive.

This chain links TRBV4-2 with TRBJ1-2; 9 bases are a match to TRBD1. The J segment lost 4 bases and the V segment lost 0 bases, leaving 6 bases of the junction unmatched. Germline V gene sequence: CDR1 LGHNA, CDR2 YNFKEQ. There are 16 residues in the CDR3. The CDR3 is CASSQDPGTGPYGYTF. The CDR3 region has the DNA TGTGCCAGCAGCCAAGATCCTGGGACAGGGCCCTATGGCTACACCTTC.

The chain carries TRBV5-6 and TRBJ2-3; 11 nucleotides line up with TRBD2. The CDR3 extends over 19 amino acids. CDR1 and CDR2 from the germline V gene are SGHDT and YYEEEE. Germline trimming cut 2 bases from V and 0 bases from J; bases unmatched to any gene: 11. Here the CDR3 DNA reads TGTGCCAGCAGCTTCCTAGCGGGGGGCCTAAGCACTAGCACAGATACGCAGTATTTT. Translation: CASSFLAGGLSTSTDTQYF.

CDR3 nucleotide sequence: TGTGCCAGCAGCTCTCCCCTAATGAGCACCGGGGAGCTGTTTTTT. This translates into CASSSPLMSTGELFF. V is TRBV7-8 and J is TRBJ2-2, with D unclear. V was trimmed by 4 bases and J by 4 bases, leaving 13 bases between them. The CDR3 consists of 15 residues. Germline V gives CDR1 SGHVS, CDR2 FQNEAQ.

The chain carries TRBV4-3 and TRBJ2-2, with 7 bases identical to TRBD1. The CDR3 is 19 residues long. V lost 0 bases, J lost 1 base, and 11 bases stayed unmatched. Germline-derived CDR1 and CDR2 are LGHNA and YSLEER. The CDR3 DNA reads TGCGCCAGCAGCCAAGATCAAGTCAGGGGGAAAATGAACACCGGGGAGCTGTTTTTT. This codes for CASSQDQVRGKMNTGELFF.

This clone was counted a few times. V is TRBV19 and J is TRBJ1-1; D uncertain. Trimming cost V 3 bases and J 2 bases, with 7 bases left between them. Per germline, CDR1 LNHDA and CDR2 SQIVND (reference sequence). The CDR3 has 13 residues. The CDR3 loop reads CASSMTGNTEAFF. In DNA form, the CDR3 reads TGTGCCAGTAGTATGACGGGAAACACTGAAGCTTTCTTT.

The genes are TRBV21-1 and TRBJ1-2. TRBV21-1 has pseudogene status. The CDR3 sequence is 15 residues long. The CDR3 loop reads CASSRGPGGYYGYTF. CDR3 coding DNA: TGTGCCAGCAGCAGGGGGCCGGGAGGGTACTATGGCTACACCTTC.

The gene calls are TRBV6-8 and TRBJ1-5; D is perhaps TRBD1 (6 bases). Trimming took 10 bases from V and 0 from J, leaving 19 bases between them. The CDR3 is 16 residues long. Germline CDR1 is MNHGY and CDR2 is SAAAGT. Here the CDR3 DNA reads TGTGCCAACACGAACTCGAGGACAGATAGCAATCAGCCCCAGCATTTT. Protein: CANTNSRTDSNQPQHF.

The CDR3 sequence: CASSLPRLVNTEAFF. CDR3 DNA: TGTGCCAGCAGCTTACCCAGATTGGTGAACACTGAAGCTTTCTTT. The rearrangement links TRBV7-8 to TRBJ1-1, with D uncertain. The germline gives CDR1 SGHVS, CDR2 FQNEAQ. With 2 bases removed from V and 0 bases from J, the gap between germline ends came to 10 bases. The CDR3 is 15 amino acids.

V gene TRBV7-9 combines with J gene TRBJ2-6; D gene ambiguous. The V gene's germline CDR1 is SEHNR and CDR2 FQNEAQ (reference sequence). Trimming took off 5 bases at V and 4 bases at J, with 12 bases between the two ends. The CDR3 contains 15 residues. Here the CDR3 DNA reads TGTGCCAGCAGCCTACAGCAACCCGGGGCCAACGTCCTGACTTTC. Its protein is CASSLQQPGANVLTF.

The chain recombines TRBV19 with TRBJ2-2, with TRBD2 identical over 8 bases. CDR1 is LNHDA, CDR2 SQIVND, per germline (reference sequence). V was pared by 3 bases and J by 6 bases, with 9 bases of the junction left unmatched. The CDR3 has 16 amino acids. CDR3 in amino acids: CASSMRGLVVAGELFF. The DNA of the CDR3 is TGTGCCAGTAGTATGAGGGGACTAGTCGTCGCCGGGGAGCTGTTTTTT. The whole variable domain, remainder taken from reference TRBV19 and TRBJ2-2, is DGGITQSPKYLFRKEGQNVTLSCEQNLNHDAMYWYRQDPGQGLRLIYYSQIVNDFQKGDIAEGYSVSREKKESFPLTVTSAQKNPTAFYLCASSMRGLVVAGELFFGEGSRLTVL.

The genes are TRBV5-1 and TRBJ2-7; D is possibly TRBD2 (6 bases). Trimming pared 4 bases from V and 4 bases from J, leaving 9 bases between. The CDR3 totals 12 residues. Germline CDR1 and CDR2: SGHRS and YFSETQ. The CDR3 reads CASSPAGYEQYF. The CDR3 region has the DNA TGCGCCAGCAGCCCGGCGGGGTACGAGCAGTACTTC.

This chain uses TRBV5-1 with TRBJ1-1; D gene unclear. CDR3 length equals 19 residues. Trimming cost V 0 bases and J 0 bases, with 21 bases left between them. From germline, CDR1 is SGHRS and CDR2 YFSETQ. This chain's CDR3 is CASSLAIVSEGWMNTEAFF. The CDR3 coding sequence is TGCGCCAGCAGCTTGGCCATCGTTTCAGAGGGTTGGATGAACACTGAAGCTTTCTTT.

In DNA form, the CDR3 reads TGCGCCAGCAGTGGGGCTGGGGCCCAGGAAGAGACCCAGTACTTC. Protein product: CASSGAGAQEETQYF. This chain connects TRBV5-1 to TRBJ2-5, with D possibly TRBD1 on 5 matching bases. Trimming cost V 5 bases and J 3 bases, with 17 bases left between them. Germline V gene data show CDR1 as SGHRS and CDR2 as YFSETQ. This CDR3 contains 15 residues.

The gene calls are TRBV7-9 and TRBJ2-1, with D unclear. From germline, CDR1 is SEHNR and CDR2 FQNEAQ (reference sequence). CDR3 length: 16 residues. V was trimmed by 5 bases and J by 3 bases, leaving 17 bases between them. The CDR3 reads CASSPPGYRSYNEQFF. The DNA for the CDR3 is TGTGCCAGCAGCCCGCCCGGGTATCGTAGCTACAATGAGCAGTTCTTC.

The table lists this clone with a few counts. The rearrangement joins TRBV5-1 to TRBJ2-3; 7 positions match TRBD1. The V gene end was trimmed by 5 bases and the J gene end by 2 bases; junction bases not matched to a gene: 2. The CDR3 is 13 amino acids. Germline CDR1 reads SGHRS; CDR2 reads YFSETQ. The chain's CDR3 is CASSGTVTDTQYF. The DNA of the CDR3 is TGCGCCAGCAGTGGGACAGTCACAGATACGCAGTATTTT.

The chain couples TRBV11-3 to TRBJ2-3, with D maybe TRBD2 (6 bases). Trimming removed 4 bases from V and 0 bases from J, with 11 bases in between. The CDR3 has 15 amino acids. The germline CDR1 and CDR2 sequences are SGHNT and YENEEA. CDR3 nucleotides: TGTGCCAGCAGCTCCGACGGGGGAAGCACAGATACGCAGTATTTT. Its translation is CASSSDGGSTDTQYF.

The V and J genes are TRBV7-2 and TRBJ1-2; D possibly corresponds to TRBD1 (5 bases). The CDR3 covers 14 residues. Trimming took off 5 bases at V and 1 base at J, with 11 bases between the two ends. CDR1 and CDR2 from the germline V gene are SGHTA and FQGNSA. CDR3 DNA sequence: TGTGCCAGCAGCGGCCGGGGGTTTAACTATGGCTACACCTTC. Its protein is CASSGRGFNYGYTF.

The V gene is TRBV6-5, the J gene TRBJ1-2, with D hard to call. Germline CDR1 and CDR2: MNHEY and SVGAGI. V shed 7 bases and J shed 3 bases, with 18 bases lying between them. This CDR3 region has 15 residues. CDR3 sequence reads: CASTNGGLEDYGYTF. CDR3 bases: TGTGCCAGCACCAATGGCGGGTTGGAGGACTATGGCTACACCTTC.

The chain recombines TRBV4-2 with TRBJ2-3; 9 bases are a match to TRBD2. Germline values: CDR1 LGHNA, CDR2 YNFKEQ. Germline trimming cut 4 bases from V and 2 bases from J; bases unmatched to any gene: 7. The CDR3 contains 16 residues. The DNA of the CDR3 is TGTGCCAGCAGCCCTCGTAGCGGGGGCCACACAGATACGCAGTATTTT. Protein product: CASSPRSGGHTDTQYF.

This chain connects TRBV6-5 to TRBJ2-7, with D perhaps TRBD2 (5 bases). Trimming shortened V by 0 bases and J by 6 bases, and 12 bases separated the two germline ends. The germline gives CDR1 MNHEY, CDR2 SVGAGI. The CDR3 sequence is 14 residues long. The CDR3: CASSYSWTGREQYF. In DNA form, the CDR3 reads TGTGCCAGCAGTTACTCGTGGACTGGCCGCGAGCAGTACTTC.

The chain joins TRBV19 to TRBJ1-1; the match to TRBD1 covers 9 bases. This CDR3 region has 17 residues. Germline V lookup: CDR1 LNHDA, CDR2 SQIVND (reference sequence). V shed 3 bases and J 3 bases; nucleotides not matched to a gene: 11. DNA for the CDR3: TGTGCCAGTAGTATTCTCGACAGGGGGAGTGGCGACACTGAAGCTTTCTTT. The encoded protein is CASSILDRGSGDTEAFF.